The entry below gives a single T cell receptor beta chain sequence along with its context. This specimen belongs to a study of regulatory T cells in long-lasting Graves disease. Sample time point: newly diagnosed GD, antithyroid drugs for less than 3 months. The TCR library was made from RNA that had been extracted from PBMCs in TRIzol. HTBI primers from iRepertoire and Arm-PCR of CDR3 regions yielded the TCR beta libraries. TCRdb re-called the multiplex PCR reads with MiXCR, one entry per CDR3 protein. The top ten clones hold approximately 9.3% of a sample with about 540,000 distinct CDR3 sequences, approximately 15% of them seen once. In addition, the sample was reused for a study of T cells in Graves' hyperthyroidism and ophthalmopathy. In that study: From stable hyperthyroidism, ophthalmopathy was separated by a 13 V-J model.

Sequencing was performed on peripheral blood mononuclear cells (PBMCs), taken at new diagnosis, from a patient treated with antithyroid drugs. This TCR was recovered from a man younger than 45 with Graves disease.

CDR3 bases: TGCAGCGCGAGGCGGGACAGGAACACTGAAGCTTTCTTT. Its protein product is CSARRDRNTEAFF. The chain couples TRBV29-1 to TRBJ1-1; 7 bases match TRBD1. Germline assignment: CDR1 SQVTM and CDR2 ANQGSEA. The CDR3 length is 13 residues. The ends lost 7 bases at V and 1 base at J; junction bases unmatched: 6.